This T cell receptor (beta chain) was observed in a study of T-cell memory formation after mild COVID-19. In TCRdb, the 5' RACE reads were re-called with MiXCR into one record per CDR3 protein. The table lists roughly 500,000 distinct CDR3 sequences, about 20% of them singletons. The CDR3 spans 13 residues. Germline assignment: CDR1 DFQATT and CDR2 SNEGSKA (reference sequence). V was clipped by 8 bases and J by 4 bases; unmatched bases: 5. The genes are TRBV20-1 and TRBJ2-5; 12 nucleotides align to TRBD2. This receptor was obtained from an adult woman who had mild COVID-19 (a few samples of this study predate the infection). Cell type and time point are not known. The source material was PBMCs or a T cell subset sorted from them (not recorded which). In DNA form, the CDR3 reads TGCAGTCAGATGACTAGCGGGGGAGAGACCCAGTACTTC. Translated, it gives CSQMTSGGETQYF.